This TCR beta chain was sequenced in a study of identifying expanded T cells in peripheral blood. Study conclusions and caveats: Variance in clone template counts between roughly 2-week samples significantly increased with total template count across all healthy donors. Technical replicates showed around 1.2 changed clones; roughly two weeks 15 to 20; four weeks 19.

A remark on this clone: Its antigen is currently unknown.

Healthy donors had no documented immune events, such as infections, while sampled. This CDR3 region has 14 residues. V lost 7 bases, J lost 7 bases, and 14 bases lay in between. Germline V gives CDR1 LNHDA, CDR2 SQIVND (reference sequence). Method: immunoSEQ multiplex PCR; TCRdb's copy keeps in-frame clones and lacks some. The sample has around 80,000 clones, about nine tenths seen once. V and J are TRBV19 and TRBJ1-6; tentatively, D is TRBD1 (6 bases). The specimen was blood. The source of this sequence is a person between 18 and 75 years old in good health. CDR3 DNA sequence: TGTGCCAGTAAGGTGGGGGGCTGGAATTCACCCCTCCACTTT. As protein: CASKVGGWNSPLHF. The variable domain in full, completed from reference TRBV19 and TRBJ1-6, reads DGGITQSPKYLFRKEGQNVTLSCEQNLNHDAMYWYRQDPGQGLRLIYYSQIVNDFQKGDIAEGYSVSREKKESFPLTVTSAQKNPTAFYLCASKVGGWNSPLHFGNGTRLTVT.